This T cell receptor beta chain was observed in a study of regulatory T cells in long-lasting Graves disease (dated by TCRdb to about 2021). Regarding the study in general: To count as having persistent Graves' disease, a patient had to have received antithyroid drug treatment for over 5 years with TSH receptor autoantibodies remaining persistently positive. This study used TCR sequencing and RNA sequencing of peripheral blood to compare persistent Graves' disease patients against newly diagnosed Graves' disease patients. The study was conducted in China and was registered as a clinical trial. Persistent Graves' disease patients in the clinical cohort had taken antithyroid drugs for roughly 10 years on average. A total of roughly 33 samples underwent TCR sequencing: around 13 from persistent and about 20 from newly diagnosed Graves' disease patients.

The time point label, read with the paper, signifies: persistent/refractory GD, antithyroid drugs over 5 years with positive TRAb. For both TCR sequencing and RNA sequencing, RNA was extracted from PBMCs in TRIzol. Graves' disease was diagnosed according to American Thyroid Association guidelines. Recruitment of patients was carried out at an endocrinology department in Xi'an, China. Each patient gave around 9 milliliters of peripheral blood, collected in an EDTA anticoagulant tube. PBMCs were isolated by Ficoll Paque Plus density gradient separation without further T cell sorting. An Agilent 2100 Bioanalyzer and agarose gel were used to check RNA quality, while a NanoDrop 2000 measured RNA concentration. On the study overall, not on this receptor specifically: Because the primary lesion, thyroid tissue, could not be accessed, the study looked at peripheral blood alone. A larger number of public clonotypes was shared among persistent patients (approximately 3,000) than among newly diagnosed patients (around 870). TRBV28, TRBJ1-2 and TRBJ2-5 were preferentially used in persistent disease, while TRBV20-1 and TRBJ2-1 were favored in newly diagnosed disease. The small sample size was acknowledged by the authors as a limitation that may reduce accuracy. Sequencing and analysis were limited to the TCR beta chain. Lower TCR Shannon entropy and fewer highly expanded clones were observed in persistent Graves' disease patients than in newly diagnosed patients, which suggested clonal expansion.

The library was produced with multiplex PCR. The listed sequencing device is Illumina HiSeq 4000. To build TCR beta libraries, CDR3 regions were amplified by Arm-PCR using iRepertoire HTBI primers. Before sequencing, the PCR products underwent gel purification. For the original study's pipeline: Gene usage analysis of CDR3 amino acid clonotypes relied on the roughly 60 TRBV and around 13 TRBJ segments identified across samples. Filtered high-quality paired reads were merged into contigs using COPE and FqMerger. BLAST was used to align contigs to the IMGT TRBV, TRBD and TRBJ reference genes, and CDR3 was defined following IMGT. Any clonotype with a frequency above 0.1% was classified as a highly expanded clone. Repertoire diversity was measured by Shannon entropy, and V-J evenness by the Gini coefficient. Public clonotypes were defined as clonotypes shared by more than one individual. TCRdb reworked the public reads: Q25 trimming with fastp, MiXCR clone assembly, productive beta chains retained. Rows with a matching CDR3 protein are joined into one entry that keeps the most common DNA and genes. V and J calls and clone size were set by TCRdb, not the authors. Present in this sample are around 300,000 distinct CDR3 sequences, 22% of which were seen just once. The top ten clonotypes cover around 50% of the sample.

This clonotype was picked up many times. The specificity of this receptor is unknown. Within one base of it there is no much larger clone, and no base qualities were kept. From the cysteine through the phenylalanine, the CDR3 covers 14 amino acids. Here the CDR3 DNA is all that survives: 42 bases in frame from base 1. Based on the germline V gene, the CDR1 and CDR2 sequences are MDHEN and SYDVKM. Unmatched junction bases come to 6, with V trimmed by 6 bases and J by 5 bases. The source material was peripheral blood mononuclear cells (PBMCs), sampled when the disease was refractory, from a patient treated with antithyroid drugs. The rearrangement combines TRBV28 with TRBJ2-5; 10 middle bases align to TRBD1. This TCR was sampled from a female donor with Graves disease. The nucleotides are TGTGCCAGCAGACGAGCGGGACAGGGGGAGACCCAGTACTTC. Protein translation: CASRRAGQGETQYF. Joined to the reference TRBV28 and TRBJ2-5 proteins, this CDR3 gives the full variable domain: DVKVTQSSRYLVKRTGEKVFLECVQDMDHENMFWYRQDPGLGLRLIYFSYDVKMKEKGDIPEGYSVSREKKERFSLILESASTNQTSMYLCASRRAGQGETQYFGPGTRLLVL.